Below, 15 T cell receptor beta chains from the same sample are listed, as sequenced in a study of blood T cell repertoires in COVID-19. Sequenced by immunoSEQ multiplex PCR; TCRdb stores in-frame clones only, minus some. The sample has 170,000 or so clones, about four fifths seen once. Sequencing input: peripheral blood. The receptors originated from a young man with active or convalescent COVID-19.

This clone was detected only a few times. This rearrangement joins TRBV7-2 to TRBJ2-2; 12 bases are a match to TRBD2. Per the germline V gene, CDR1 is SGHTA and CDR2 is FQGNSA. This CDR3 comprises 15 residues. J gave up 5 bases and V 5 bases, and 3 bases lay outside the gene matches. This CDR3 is CASSVGTSGTGELFF. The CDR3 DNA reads TGTGCCAGCAGCGTCGGGACTAGCGGGACCGGGGAGCTGTTTTTT.

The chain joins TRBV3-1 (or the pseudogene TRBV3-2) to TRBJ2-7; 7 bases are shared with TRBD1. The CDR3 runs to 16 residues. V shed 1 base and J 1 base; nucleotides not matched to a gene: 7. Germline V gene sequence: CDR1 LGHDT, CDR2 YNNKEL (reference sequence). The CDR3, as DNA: TGTGCCAGCAGCCAAGGGGGACAGCGAGGATCCTACGAGCAGTACTTC. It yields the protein CASSQGGQRGSYEQYF.

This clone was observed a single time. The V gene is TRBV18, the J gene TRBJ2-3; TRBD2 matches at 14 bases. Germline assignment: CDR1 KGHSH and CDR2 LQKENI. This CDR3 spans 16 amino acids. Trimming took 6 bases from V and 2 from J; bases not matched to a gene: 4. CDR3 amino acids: CASSRTSGGPTDTQYF. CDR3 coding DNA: TGTGCCAGCTCTCGGACTAGCGGGGGGCCCACAGATACGCAGTATTTT.

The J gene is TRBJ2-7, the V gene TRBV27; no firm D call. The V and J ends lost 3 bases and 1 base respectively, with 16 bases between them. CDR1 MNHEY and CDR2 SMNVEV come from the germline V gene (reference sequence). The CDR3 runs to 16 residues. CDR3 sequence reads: CASSFRRPRESYEQYF. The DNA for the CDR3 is TGTGCCAGCAGTTTCCGCAGACCTAGAGAGTCCTACGAGCAGTACTTC.

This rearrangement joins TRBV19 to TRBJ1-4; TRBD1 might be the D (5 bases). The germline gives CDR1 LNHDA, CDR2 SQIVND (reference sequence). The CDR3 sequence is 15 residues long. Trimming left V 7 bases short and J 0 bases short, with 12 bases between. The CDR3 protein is CASTTTTATNEKLFF. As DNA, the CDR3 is TGTGCCAGTACCACAACGACAGCAACTAATGAAAAACTGTTTTTT.

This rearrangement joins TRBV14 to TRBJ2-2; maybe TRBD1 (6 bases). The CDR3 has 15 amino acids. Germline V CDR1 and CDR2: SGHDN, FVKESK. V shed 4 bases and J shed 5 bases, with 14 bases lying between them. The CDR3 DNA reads TGTGCCAGCAGCCGACAGGCAGCGTGGACCGGGGAGCTGTTTTTT. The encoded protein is CASSRQAAWTGELFF.

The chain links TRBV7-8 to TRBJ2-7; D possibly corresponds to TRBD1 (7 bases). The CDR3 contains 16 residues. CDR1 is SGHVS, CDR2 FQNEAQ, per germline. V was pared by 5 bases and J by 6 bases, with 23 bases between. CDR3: CASSADLTGRGTEQYF. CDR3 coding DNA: TGTGCCAGCAGCGCCGACCTGACAGGGCGCGGGACCGAGCAGTACTTC.

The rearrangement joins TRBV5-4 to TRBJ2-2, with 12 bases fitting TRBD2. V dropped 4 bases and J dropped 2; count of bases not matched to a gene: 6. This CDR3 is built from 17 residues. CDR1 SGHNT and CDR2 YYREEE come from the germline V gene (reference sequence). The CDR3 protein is CASSPTSGGPNTGELFF. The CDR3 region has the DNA TGTGCCAGCAGCCCGACTAGCGGGGGCCCTAACACCGGGGAGCTGTTTTTT.

CDR3 residues: CASSQTGTGDYGYTF. For the CDR3, the DNA is TGTGCCAGCAGCCAAACCGGGACAGGGGACTATGGCTACACCTTC. This chain uses TRBV3-1 (or the pseudogene TRBV3-2) with TRBJ1-2, with 10 bases that match TRBD1. The CDR3 totals 15 residues. V gave up 2 bases and J gave up 3 bases; unmatched junction bases: 3. The V gene's germline CDR1 is LGHDT and CDR2 YNNKEL (reference sequence).

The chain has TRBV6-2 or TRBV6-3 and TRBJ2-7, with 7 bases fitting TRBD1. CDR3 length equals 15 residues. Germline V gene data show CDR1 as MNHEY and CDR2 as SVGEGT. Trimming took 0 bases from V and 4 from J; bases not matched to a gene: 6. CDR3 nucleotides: TGTGCCAGCAGTTACTCGGCAGGGGGAGTTTACGAGCAGTACTTC. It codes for CASSYSAGGVYEQYF.

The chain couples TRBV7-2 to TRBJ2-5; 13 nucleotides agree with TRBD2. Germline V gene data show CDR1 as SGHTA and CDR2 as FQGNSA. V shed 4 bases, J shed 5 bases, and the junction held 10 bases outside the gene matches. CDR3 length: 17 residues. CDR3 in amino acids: CASSSGLAGADWETQYF. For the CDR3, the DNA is TGTGCCAGCAGCTCAGGACTAGCGGGGGCCGACTGGGAGACCCAGTACTTC.

CDR3 in DNA: TGTGCCAGCAGTTATGCGGGGGAGACCTACAATGAGCAGTTCTTC. As protein: CASSYAGETYNEQFF. The rearrangement uses TRBV6-5 and TRBJ2-1, with 7 nucleotides matching TRBD2. Germline V gene sequence: CDR1 MNHEY, CDR2 SVGAGI. This CDR3 region has 15 residues. The V gene end was trimmed by 3 bases and the J gene end by 2 bases; junction bases not matched to a gene: 4.

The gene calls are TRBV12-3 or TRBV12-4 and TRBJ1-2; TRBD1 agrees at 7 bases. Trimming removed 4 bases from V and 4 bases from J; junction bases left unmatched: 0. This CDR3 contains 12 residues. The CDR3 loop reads CASSYRGYGYTF. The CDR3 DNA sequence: TGTGCCAGCAGTTACAGGGGCTATGGCTACACCTTC.

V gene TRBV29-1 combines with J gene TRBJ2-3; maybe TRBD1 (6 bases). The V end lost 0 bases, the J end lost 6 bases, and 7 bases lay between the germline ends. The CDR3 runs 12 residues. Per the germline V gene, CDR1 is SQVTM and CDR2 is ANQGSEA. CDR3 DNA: TGCAGCGTTGAAGAGGGGGCGGATACGCAGTATTTT. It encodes CSVEEGADTQYF.

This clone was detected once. CDR3: CASSRQGALGYTF. CDR3 sequence (DNA): TGTGCCAGCAGCAGACAGGGGGCGTTGGGCTACACCTTC. The chain links TRBV6-5 to TRBJ1-2, with 10 bases aligning to TRBD1. The CDR3 extends over 13 amino acids. V lost 6 bases, J lost 8 bases, and 6 bases stayed unmatched. Looked up from germline, CDR1 is MNHEY and CDR2 is SVGAGI.